This T cell receptor (beta chain) comes out of a study of T cells in Graves' hyperthyroidism and ophthalmopathy (dated by TCRdb to the late 2010s). About the full investigation: Peripheral blood was sampled at the time of initial diagnosis, prior to any treatment. According to the paper, TCR Vbeta CDR3 sequencing was carried out on over 130 peripheral blood samples, which came from about 45 ophthalmopathy, fewer than 80 hyperthyroidism and roughly 17 progressor patients. The 100 or so discovery patients were divided at random into training and test sets in a 7:3 ratio. Whether ophthalmopathy could be predicted prospectively was tested in an independent validation cohort made up of approximately 19 hyperthyroidism patients plus 17 patients who later progressed to ophthalmopathy. To identify distinguishing TCR V-J signatures, a discovery cohort of roughly 100 patients was used, comprising approximately 40 with Graves' ophthalmopathy and 57 with stable Graves' hyperthyroidism. Thyroid tissue and blood T-cell repertoires from over 5 Graves' hyperthyroidism patients were also compared in the study. After sampling, hyperthyroidism patients received methimazole starting at 30 mg daily, and ophthalmopathy patients received high-dose intravenous methylprednisolone. What the study reported, not specific to this receptor: A model built on a 13 V-J signature distinguished ophthalmopathy from stable hyperthyroidism, reaching 87.88% sensitivity and about 81% specificity in cross-validation and 80%/75% in testing. In validation, the model predicted progression to ophthalmopathy a median of around six months before onset, with over 55% sensitivity and roughly 77% specificity. Most expanded thyroid clonotypes (frequency above 0.001) were also detected in blood, a finding suggesting that blood repertoires may reflect thyroid immune responses. Sample size was not statistically predetermined, and investigators were not blinded to group allocation.

TCR beta CDR3 regions were amplified from RNA transcripts. The first round of RT-PCR for the TCR CDR3 was performed with the HTBI primer set and the Qiagen OneStep RT-PCR kit. Libraries were constructed in a second round of multiplex PCR, after which size selection and purification were performed. The libraries were sequenced on an Illumina HiSeq2000 using paired-end 100 bp reads. In the paper's pipeline: Raw data were processed with SOAPnuke, discarding reads with adapters, uncalled bases, mean Phred below 15, or no exact constant-primer or identifier match. High-quality paired reads were merged using COPE v1.2.5, and each unique nucleotide sequence was defined as a clonotype. MiTCR v1.1 was used to align the clonotypes against IMGT TRBV, TRBD and TRBJ reference segments. The analysis was restricted to V-J combinations with a frequency above 0.0001, which together covered approximately 99% of the repertoires. A TCS score was defined as the ratio between F50 (clonal expansion) and ExV (chaos), using BLOSUM62-based TCRdist between CDR3 peptides within each V-J. Welch's t-statistics and random forest reduced several hundred V-J features to 13, which were used in a naive Bayes classifier (R e1071). The raw public data were reprocessed by TCRdb itself: fastp quality trimming at Q25, MiXCR clonotype calling, in-frame beta chains only. Rows with a matching CDR3 protein are joined into one entry that keeps the most common DNA and genes. Here the V and J calls rest on TCRdb's processing, not on the authors' analysis. The sample table records nearly 250,000 distinct CDR3 sequences; roughly 15% of these occur just once. The leading ten clones occupy more than 25% of the sample.

In the ophthalmopathy patients, disease was moderately to severely active, with a Clinical Activity Score of 3 or more, a NOSPECS grade of 4 or more, and a duration of less than 3 months. Any patient with an uncontrolled infection, another autoimmune disease, pregnancy or lactation was excluded. Diagnoses were established on the basis of clinical symptoms, serum thyroxine and TRAb, thyroid ultrasound, and orbital computed tomography. PBMCs were separated from approximately 9.9 ml of fresh peripheral blood using Ficoll-Paque density gradient centrifugation. Trizol reagent was used to extract total RNA, and RNA quality was then checked on an Agilent 2100 Bioanalyzer. This clonotype was recorded many times. This receptor's antigen is unknown. There are no base qualities to consult, and no much larger clone falls within one base. Relative to germline, V is missing 2 bases and J is missing 2 bases, with 2 bases of the junction outside any gene match. CDR1 and CDR2 are drawn from the germline V gene: SGDLS, YYNGEE. Inclusive of the bounding cysteine and phenylalanine, the CDR3 is 14 residues long. Of all the DNA, just the CDR3 is kept, 42 bases in frame from base 1.

The sequenced material came from blood. The source is a woman aged 18-29 years with Graves' ophthalmopathy. The chain links TRBV9 with TRBJ2-7; TRBD1 lines up with 9 middle nucleotides. The CDR3 in this case is CASSVGTGTYEQYF. The nucleotides read TGTGCCAGCAGCGTCGGGACAGGGACCTACGAGCAGTACTTC.